The 27 T cell receptor beta chains presented below share a single source sample, sequenced in a study of blood T cell repertoires in COVID-19. Generated by immunoSEQ multiplex PCR, the TCRdb table keeps only in-frame clones and is missing some. The sample shows almost 65,000 clones, over 75% of them seen only once. The sample comprised peripheral blood. The receptors stem from a woman aged 60 to 75 with COVID-19, enrolled during active disease.

This sequence joins TRBV28 and TRBJ1-5; maybe TRBD1 (5 bases). This CDR3 has 14 residues. Trimming cost V 6 bases and J 0 bases, with 9 bases left between them. Germline CDR1 is MDHEN and CDR2 is SYDVKM. The CDR3 DNA is TGTGCCAGCAGCCGGGGGGGTAGCAATCAGCCCCAGCATTTT. It yields the protein CASSRGGSNQPQHF.

J is TRBJ1-5 and V is TRBV6-1; tentatively, D is TRBD1 (5 bases). The CDR3 contains 14 residues. The V end was cut by 2 bases, the J end by 5 bases, with 10 bases between. Germline V gene sequence: CDR1 MNHNS, CDR2 SASEGT. The CDR3 reads CASSEITGYQPQHF. Here the CDR3 DNA reads TGTGCCAGCAGTGAAATAACAGGTTATCAGCCCCAGCATTTT.

This clone was seen a single time. This sequence joins TRBV24-1 and TRBJ2-3, with unresolved D. The CDR3 covers 13 residues. Germline V CDR1 and CDR2: KGHDR, SFDVKD. The V gene lost 3 bases and the J gene lost 4 bases, with 7 bases spanning the gap. CDR3 DNA sequence: TGTGCCACCAGTGATGTGGCAGCAGATACGCAGTATTTT. Amino acid sequence: CATSDVAADTQYF.

The chain joins TRBV28 to TRBJ1-5, with 7 bases aligning to TRBD1. The CDR3 is 15 residues long. V shed 10 bases, J shed 6 bases, and the junction held 15 bases outside the gene matches. Germline V CDR1 and CDR2: MDHEN, SYDVKM. Here the CDR3 reads CANAPTGKGAQPQHF. The CDR3 nucleotides read TGTGCCAACGCCCCGACAGGGAAAGGGGCTCAGCCCCAGCATTTT.

Only a few counts were recorded for this clone. The V call is TRBV24-1, the J call TRBJ2-1; TRBD2 aligns across 16 bases. Looked up from germline, CDR1 is KGHDR and CDR2 is SFDVKD. Losses at the gene ends were 7 bases for V and 7 bases for J; bases not matched to a gene: 6. This CDR3 spans 16 amino acids. CDR3 region: CATSLPGLAGGNEQFF. The CDR3 coding sequence is TGTGCCACCAGCCTACCGGGACTAGCGGGAGGGAATGAGCAGTTCTTC.

The V call is TRBV5-4, the J call TRBJ2-5, with a weak D call TRBD2 (6 bases). Deletions cut 3 bases from V and 5 bases from J, with 20 bases between. Per the germline V gene, CDR1 is SGHNT and CDR2 is YYREEE (reference sequence). CDR3 size: 16 residues. The CDR3 coding sequence is TGTGCCAGCAGCTCACCCAATTTCGGGAGCGGGGAGACCCAGTACTTC. Translating it yields CASSSPNFGSGETQYF.

This clone showed up just once. The chain links TRBV7-9 to TRBJ2-7; possible D gene TRBD1, 5 bases. CDR3 length: 14 residues. Germline loops: CDR1 SEHNR, CDR2 FQNEAQ (reference sequence). The V end lost 5 bases, the J end lost 0 bases, and 11 bases lay between the germline ends. Written as DNA, the CDR3 is TGTGCCAGCAGCCCTCCGACAGCCTCCTACGAGCAGTACTTC. Encoded protein: CASSPPTASYEQYF.

The rearrangement uses TRBV29-1 and TRBJ1-1, with 7 bases identical to TRBD1. The germline V gene has CDR1 SQVTM and CDR2 ANQGSEA. V lost 3 bases and J lost 6; bases outside the gene matches: 7. The CDR3 runs 13 residues. The CDR3 sequence: CSVDKTGRSEAFF. CDR3 nucleotides: TGCAGCGTTGATAAGACAGGGAGGTCTGAAGCTTTCTTT.

The V and J genes are TRBV6-5 and TRBJ1-2; D is possibly TRBD1 (5 bases). The CDR3 covers 16 residues. Germline loops: CDR1 MNHEY, CDR2 SVGAGI. Between the trimmed V and J ends, which lost 2 bases and 5 bases, there was a span of 18 bases. As DNA, the CDR3 is TGTGCCAGCAGTTACGGGGCCTCCGATCCCCTATATGGCTACACCTTC. Translating it yields CASSYGASDPLYGYTF.

This chain links TRBV5-4 with TRBJ1-6, with D tentatively TRBD1 (5 bases). The CDR3 has 15 residues. Germline CDR1 reads SGHNT; CDR2 reads YYREEE (reference sequence). V lost 1 base to trimming and J lost 10 bases, with 15 bases between them. CDR3 in amino acids: CASSLQGSRASPLHF. In DNA form, the CDR3 reads TGTGCCAGCAGCTTGCAGGGAAGTAGAGCATCACCCCTCCACTTT.

The chain combines TRBV6-5 with TRBJ1-5; no reliable D call. Germline V gene lookup returns CDR1 MNHEY and CDR2 SVGAGI. The V and J ends lost 7 bases and 3 bases respectively, with 10 bases between them. The CDR3 is made up of 13 amino acids. Written as DNA, the CDR3 is TGTGCCAGCACGAGAGAGCTCAATCAGCCCCAGCATTTT. Translating it yields CASTRELNQPQHF.

This chain uses TRBV18 with TRBJ1-5, with D perhaps TRBD1 (5 bases). Germline V lookup: CDR1 KGHSH, CDR2 LQKENI. Deletions cut 3 bases from V and 3 bases from J, with 12 bases between. The CDR3 sequence is 15 residues long. In DNA, the CDR3 is TGTGCCAGCTCACCTTCCGACAGAGACAATCAGCCCCAGCATTTT. It translates to CASSPSDRDNQPQHF.

CDR3 residues: CASSQEGLAGSYNEQFF. CDR3 nucleotides: TGCGCCAGCAGCCAAGAGGGGCTAGCGGGGTCCTACAATGAGCAGTTCTTC. The rearrangement joins TRBV4-3 to TRBJ2-1; 9 bases match TRBD2. This CDR3 region has 17 residues. Trimming cost V 0 bases and J 1 base; bases outside gene matches: 4. Per germline, CDR1 LGHNA and CDR2 YSLEER.

CDR3 sequence (DNA): TGTGCCAGCAGTTCAGCAGGGGGCTACGAGCAGTACTTC. The encoded protein is CASSSAGGYEQYF. V usage is TRBV2 and J usage is TRBJ2-7, with 7 bases matching TRBD1. Germline V lookup: CDR1 SNHLY, CDR2 FYNNEI. The V gene end was trimmed by 5 bases and the J gene end by 3 bases; junction bases not matched to a gene: 4. This CDR3 spans 13 amino acids.

The V call is TRBV19, the J call TRBJ2-4; D not resolved. CDR1 is LNHDA, CDR2 SQIVND, per germline (reference sequence). CDR3 size: 12 residues. V shed 5 bases and J shed 7 bases, with 9 bases lying between them. CDR3 DNA: TGTGCCAGTAGTCAGTCGGGTAACATTCAGTACTTC. This codes for CASSQSGNIQYF.

This chain links TRBV5-4 with TRBJ2-5; D uncertain. This CDR3 is 11 amino acids long. CDR1 and CDR2 from the germline V gene are SGHNT and YYREEE (reference sequence). The ends were cut back, 2 bases at V and 3 bases at J, with 2 bases in the middle. CDR3 amino acids: CASSFKETQYF. In DNA form, the CDR3 reads TGTGCCAGCAGCTTCAAAGAGACCCAGTACTTC.

This chain links TRBV27 with TRBJ2-7, with 8 positions matching TRBD2. CDR1 and CDR2 from the germline V gene are MNHEY and SMNVEV (reference sequence). V was clipped by 8 bases and J by 1 base; unmatched bases: 10. The CDR3 sequence is 15 residues long. The CDR3: CASSPTSSGSYEQYF. CDR3 sequence (DNA): TGTGCCAGCTCTCCGACGTCTAGCGGGTCCTACGAGCAGTACTTC.

This rearrangement joins TRBV18 to TRBJ1-3; no clear D. The CDR3 extends over 15 amino acids. Per the germline V gene, CDR1 is KGHSH and CDR2 is LQKENI. With 1 base removed from V and 0 bases from J, the gap between germline ends came to 7 bases. The CDR3 reads CASSPRANSGNTIYF. The CDR3, as DNA: TGTGCCAGCTCACCACGGGCTAACTCTGGAAACACCATATATTTT.

J is TRBJ1-1 and V is TRBV6-5; D is undetermined. The CDR3 totals 13 residues. The V end was cut by 1 base, the J end by 11 bases, with 14 bases between. Per the germline V gene, CDR1 is MNHEY and CDR2 is SVGAGI. CDR3 DNA sequence: TGTGCCAGCAGTTACTTTGGCCGGGGTTATGCTTTCTTT. It specifies CASSYFGRGYAFF.

The V call is TRBV6-2 or TRBV6-3, the J call TRBJ2-7; 9 bases map to TRBD2. V dropped 0 bases and J dropped 2; count of bases not matched to a gene: 5. This CDR3 is 16 amino acids long. Germline CDR1 and CDR2: MNHEY and SVGEGT. The CDR3 nucleotides read TGTGCCAGCAGTTACTCGAGTAGCGGGGGCCCCTACGAGCAGTACTTC. It is translated as CASSYSSSGGPYEQYF.

This chain joins TRBV9 and TRBJ2-7, with TRBD2 as a possible D gene (5 bases). The CDR3 has 13 residues. Trimming took 3 bases from V and 2 from J, leaving 9 bases between them. Germline assignment: CDR1 SGDLS and CDR2 YYNGEE. The CDR3 DNA sequence: TGTGCCAGCAGCGGGGAGAAGGCCTACGAGCAGTACTTC. This sequence encodes CASSGEKAYEQYF. Using reference TRBV9 and TRBJ2-7 for the parts outside the CDR3, the full variable domain is DSGVTQTPKHLITATGQRVTLRCSPRSGDLSVYWYQQSLDQGLQFLIQYYNGEERAKGNILERFSAQQFPDLHSELNLSSLELGDSALYFCASSGEKAYEQYFGPGTRLTVT.

This clone occurred once. The chain couples TRBV5-6 to TRBJ1-5, with 8 bases fitting TRBD1. Trimming removed 3 bases from V and 2 bases from J; junction bases left unmatched: 4. The CDR3 loop spans 15 amino acids. Germline V gives CDR1 SGHDT, CDR2 YYEEEE. The CDR3 sequence: CASSSGGTGNQPQHF. The CDR3 nucleotides are TGTGCCAGCAGCTCAGGGGGCACGGGCAATCAGCCCCAGCATTTT.

V is TRBV30 and J is TRBJ2-7; a possible D gene is TRBD1 (6 bases). CDR1 and CDR2 from the germline V gene are GTSNPN and SVGIG (reference sequence). Trimming removed 2 bases at V and 6 bases at J, with 11 bases between. The length of the CDR3 is 12 residues. CDR3 in amino acids: CAWSLGAGEQYF. DNA for the CDR3: TGTGCCTGGAGTCTGGGGGCTGGCGAGCAGTACTTC.

The rearrangement uses TRBV6-2 or TRBV6-3 and TRBJ1-1; D is undetermined. V gave up 4 bases and J gave up 1 base, with 7 bases separating them. Germline CDR1 is MNHEY and CDR2 is SVGEGT. This CDR3 comprises 13 residues. The CDR3 spells CASSLQTNTEAFF. As DNA, the CDR3 is TGTGCCAGCAGTTTACAGACGAACACTGAAGCTTTCTTT.

The chain uses TRBV7-9 and TRBJ2-1; D gene ambiguous. The V gene's germline CDR1 is SEHNR and CDR2 FQNEAQ (reference sequence). CDR3 length equals 12 residues. Deletions cut 4 bases from V and 9 bases from J, with 10 bases between. The CDR3 DNA reads as TGTGCCAGCAGCTCCATCCAGGCTGAGCAGTTCTTC. This sequence encodes CASSSIQAEQFF.

Worth noting for this clone: No DNA is shown, since the ends of the CDR3 on it are uncertain; the CDR3 is the one TCRdb lists. The chain carries TRBV19 and TRBJ1-1. The V gene's germline CDR1 is LNHDA and CDR2 SQIVND (reference sequence). A total of 14 residues make up the CDR3, ends included. The CDR3 is CASKVLEKDTEAFF.

This clone was found once. The chain recombines TRBV19 with TRBJ1-5; D unresolved. V was shortened by 10 bases and J by 4 bases, with 23 bases between the two germline ends. This CDR3 has 16 residues. Germline V lookup: CDR1 LNHDA, CDR2 SQIVND (reference sequence). CDR3 DNA sequence: TGTGCCACCTCAAAGTGGGGAGATACGAGGAATCAGCCCCAGCATTTT. It codes for CATSKWGDTRNQPQHF.